The 29 T cell receptor beta chains listed next were all sequenced from one sample in a study of regulatory T cells in long-lasting Graves disease. Investigators prepared the TCR beta libraries by applying iRepertoire HTBI primers and Arm-PCR of CDR3 regions. TCRdb re-called the multiplex PCR reads through MiXCR, storing one row per CDR3 protein. The sample has roughly 400,000 distinct CDR3 sequences, roughly 23% seen once; the top ten hold approximately 15%. The time point here: persistent/refractory GD, antithyroid drugs over 5 years with positive TRAb. The TCR library was made from RNA that had been extracted from PBMCs in TRIzol. The source was peripheral blood mononuclear cells (PBMCs), collected when the disease was refractory, from a patient treated with antithyroid drugs. The origin of the receptors is a female donor with Graves disease.

Only a few counts were recorded for this clonotype. V is TRBV30 and J is TRBJ2-5, with a possible D match to TRBD2 (5 bases). Trimming removed 2 bases from V and 2 bases from J, with 12 bases in between. This CDR3 contains 14 residues. CDR1 GTSNPN and CDR2 SVGIG come from the germline V gene (reference sequence). CDR3 DNA sequence: TGTGCCTGGAGTTTGGACTGGAATCAAGAGACCCAGTACTTC. Encoded protein: CAWSLDWNQETQYF.

The genes are TRBV9 and TRBJ1-6; 8 positions agree with TRBD1. With 1 base clipped from V and 11 bases from J, the junction kept 5 bases outside the gene matches. The CDR3 totals 14 residues. Germline assignment: CDR1 SGDLS and CDR2 YYNGEE. The CDR3 is CASSVSQGETPLHF. CDR3 nucleotide sequence: TGTGCCAGCAGCGTATCACAGGGGGAGACACCCCTCCACTTT.

This clonotype was counted ten times or more. The chain joins TRBV20-1 to TRBJ1-4, with 7 bases matching TRBD1. Per the germline V gene, CDR1 is DFQATT and CDR2 is SNEGSKA (reference sequence). This CDR3 contains 13 residues. Losses at the gene ends were 6 bases for V and 6 bases for J; bases not matched to a gene: 7. The CDR3 loop is CSASRGRDEKLFF. CDR3 coding DNA: TGCAGTGCAAGTAGGGGGCGAGATGAAAAACTGTTTTTT.

This clonotype was detected ten times or more. The rearrangement joins TRBV2 to TRBJ1-3; D ambiguous. The germline CDR1 and CDR2 sequences are SNHLY and FYNNEI. The V end was cut by 5 bases, the J end by 7 bases, with 12 bases between. The CDR3 contains 13 residues. This CDR3 is CASSLRRGNTIYF. In DNA form, the CDR3 reads TGTGCCAGCAGTTTACGAAGAGGGAACACCATATATTTT.

This chain joins TRBV5-6 and TRBJ2-6; D perhaps matches TRBD2 (6 bases). CDR1 and CDR2 (germline): SGHDT, YYEEEE. CDR3 size: 23 residues. V was trimmed by 0 bases and J by 0 bases, leaving 28 bases between them. CDR3 amino acids: CASSLGAGTPGLELDSGANVLTF. The CDR3 nucleotides read TGTGCCAGCAGCTTGGGGGCCGGGACTCCCGGGCTGGAACTCGACTCTGGGGCCAACGTCCTGACTTTC.

Ten or more counts support this clonotype. CDR3: CASSIGGNYQETQYF. CDR3 bases: TGTGCCAGTAGTATAGGAGGAAATTACCAAGAGACCCAGTACTTC. The rearrangement uses TRBV19 and TRBJ2-5; D unclear. The CDR3 length is 15 residues. Trimming removed 1 base at V and 0 bases at J, with 9 bases between. The germline gives CDR1 LNHDA, CDR2 SQIVND (reference sequence).

The gene calls are TRBV2 and TRBJ2-3, with TRBD2 matching 11 bases. Germline values: CDR1 SNHLY, CDR2 FYNNEI. The CDR3 has 16 residues. V was pared by 5 bases and J by 2 bases, with 6 bases of the junction left unmatched. The CDR3 loop reads CASSPGLAENTDTQYF. CDR3 DNA: TGTGCCAGCAGTCCGGGACTAGCGGAGAACACAGATACGCAGTATTTT.

The chain combines TRBV6-1 with TRBJ1-1; D unresolved. Trimming pared 7 bases from V and 4 bases from J, leaving 31 bases between. CDR3 size: 19 residues. In germline, CDR1 is MNHNS, CDR2 SASEGT. The CDR3: CASTLSGSSPYMSSTEAFF. Here the CDR3 DNA reads TGTGCCAGCACTCTTTCAGGTTCCTCTCCCTATATGTCGAGCACTGAAGCTTTCTTT.

In this sample, this clonotype turned up many times. The chain couples TRBV7-9 to TRBJ2-7; 8 bases are a match to TRBD1. V lost 5 bases and J lost 6; bases outside the gene matches: 3. The CDR3 is 12 amino acids. The germline V gene has CDR1 SEHNR and CDR2 FQNEAQ (reference sequence). CDR3 coding DNA: TGTGCCAGCAGCGCCGGGACAGGCGAGCAGTACTTC. Translating it yields CASSAGTGEQYF.

V and J are TRBV19 and TRBJ2-1; no definite D call. The V end lost 0 bases, the J end lost 7 bases, and 1 base lay between the germline ends. This CDR3 is built from 11 residues. Germline V gene data show CDR1 as LNHDA and CDR2 as SQIVND (reference sequence). Here the CDR3 DNA reads TGTGCCAGTAGTATAGAGAATGAGCAGTTCTTC. Translated: CASSIENEQFF.

This clonotype was seen only a few times. The chain combines TRBV27 with TRBJ2-7; tentative D call: TRBD1 (6 bases). The CDR3 runs to 14 residues. The ends were cut back, 5 bases at V and 1 base at J, with 12 bases in the middle. Germline V gives CDR1 MNHEY, CDR2 SMNVEV (reference sequence). The CDR3 here is CASSPGVLSYEQYF. The CDR3 coding sequence is TGTGCCAGCAGTCCAGGGGTTCTGTCCTACGAGCAGTACTTC.

This clonotype was seen repeatedly, ten times or more. V and J are TRBV11-2 and TRBJ2-2, with D hard to call. The CDR3 has 13 residues. Between the trimmed V and J ends, which lost 5 bases and 2 bases, there was a span of 6 bases. CDR1 is SGHAT and CDR2 is FQNNGV in the germline V gene. The CDR3 is CASSISNTGELFF. The CDR3 DNA follows: TGTGCCAGCAGCATCTCTAACACCGGGGAGCTGTTTTTT.

The chain uses TRBV5-1 and TRBJ2-5; D is uncertain. Trimming removed 3 bases from V and 6 bases from J, with 9 bases in between. The CDR3 runs to 12 residues. Germline assignment: CDR1 SGHRS and CDR2 YFSETQ. The CDR3 loop reads CASSSPLQTQYF. The CDR3, as DNA: TGCGCCAGCAGCTCGCCTCTACAGACCCAGTACTTC.

At least ten counts were recorded for this clonotype. CDR3 in amino acids: CASSDVKARGYEQYF. For the CDR3, the DNA is TGTGCCAGCAGCGACGTGAAAGCAAGGGGCTACGAGCAGTACTTC. The chain links TRBV28 to TRBJ2-7, with D tentatively TRBD1 (5 bases). Trimming stripped 6 bases from V and 3 bases from J, with 18 bases between. The germline V gene encodes CDR1 MDHEN and CDR2 SYDVKM. This CDR3 is 15 amino acids long. Looking up the rest from reference TRBV28 and TRBJ2-7 gives the full variable domain: DVKVTQSSRYLVKRTGEKVFLECVQDMDHENMFWYRQDPGLGLRLIYFSYDVKMKEKGDIPEGYSVSREKKERFSLILESASTNQTSMYLCASSDVKARGYEQYFGPGTRLTVT.

This clonotype was counted ten times or more. The chain has TRBV28 and TRBJ2-7; D call uncertain. V was cut by 3 bases and J by 3 bases, with 9 bases left in between. CDR3 length equals 13 residues. CDR1 and CDR2 (germline): MDHEN, SYDVKM. The CDR3 reads CASSFTYGYEQYF. CDR3 DNA sequence: TGTGCCAGCAGTTTCACGTACGGCTACGAGCAGTACTTC. The complete variable domain, with remaining parts taken from reference TRBV28 and TRBJ2-7, reads DVKVTQSSRYLVKRTGEKVFLECVQDMDHENMFWYRQDPGLGLRLIYFSYDVKMKEKGDIPEGYSVSREKKERFSLILESASTNQTSMYLCASSFTYGYEQYFGPGTRLTVT.

Many counts were recorded for this clonotype. The chain is built from TRBV2 and TRBJ2-4; D remains ambiguous. This CDR3 is 16 amino acids long. CDR1 and CDR2 from the germline V gene are SNHLY and FYNNEI. V dropped 2 bases and J dropped 0 bases, with 11 bases sitting between them. CDR3 DNA: TGTGCCAGCAGTGAAAACGTGCGGCTAGCCAAAAACATTCAGTACTTC. This gives the protein CASSENVRLAKNIQYF.

Remarks on this clonotype: A read error may be the cause here, since a much bigger clone is one base away. The CDR3 does not end in the conserved phenylalanine or tryptophan, so this is likely a read error. J is TRBJ2-5 and V is TRBV20-1; 8 bases are a match to TRBD2. The CDR3 is 14 amino acids. Germline V CDR1 and CDR2: DFQATT, SNEGSKA (reference sequence). V was pared by 2 bases and J by 7 bases, with 9 bases of the junction left unmatched. CDR3 sequence (DNA): TGCAGTGCTAGATCCGGGACTAGTCCGGGGACCCAGTACCTC. As protein: CSARSGTSPGTQYL.

This clonotype showed up just a few times. The chain is built from TRBV20-1 and TRBJ2-7, with 13 bases identical to TRBD2. V shed 4 bases, J shed 4 bases, and the junction held 16 bases outside the gene matches. Germline V gives CDR1 DFQATT, CDR2 SNEGSKA (reference sequence). The CDR3 covers 18 residues. CDR3 protein: CSATHRSAPGLAGYEQYF. CDR3 coding DNA: TGCAGTGCTACCCACCGTTCCGCCCCGGGACTAGCGGGATACGAGCAGTACTTC.

The V and J genes are TRBV5-1 and TRBJ1-3; the D gene is possibly TRBD1 (5 bases). This CDR3 contains 17 residues. Looked up from germline, CDR1 is SGHRS and CDR2 is YFSETQ. V dropped 0 bases and J dropped 0 bases, with 13 bases sitting between them. The CDR3 coding sequence is TGCGCCAGCAGCTTGGCCAGAGGGGACCTCTCTGGAAACACCATATATTTT. Translated: CASSLARGDLSGNTIYF.

V and J are TRBV9 and TRBJ2-7, with a weak D call TRBD2 (6 bases). This CDR3 has 15 residues. Trimming shortened V by 0 bases and J by 2 bases, and 12 bases separated the two germline ends. Germline V gene sequence: CDR1 SGDLS, CDR2 YYNGEE. CDR3 in DNA: TGTGCCAGCAGCGTAGAAGGTAGCGGTCCCTACGAGCAGTACTTC. It specifies CASSVEGSGPYEQYF.

This clonotype has a count of ten or more. Its ends do not fully match the called genes, so a read error is possible. The chain carries TRBV28 and TRBJ1-5; 9 bases agree with TRBD1. CDR3 length equals 15 residues. Germline CDR1 reads MDHEN; CDR2 reads SYDVKM. CDR3 loop: CASSILTGGNQPQHF. For the CDR3, the DNA is TGTGCCAGCAGCATCCTAACAGGGGGCAACCAGCCCCAGCATTTT.

This clonotype was counted many times. The CDR3 spells CASSDFTSHYEQYF. CDR3 DNA sequence: TGTGCCAGCAGTGATTTTACTAGCCACTACGAGCAGTACTTC. The chain couples TRBV2 to TRBJ2-7; D may be TRBD2 (6 bases). Germline values: CDR1 SNHLY, CDR2 FYNNEI. V was trimmed by 3 bases and J by 3 bases, leaving 12 bases between them. The CDR3 spans 14 residues. The whole variable domain, remainder taken from reference TRBV2 and TRBJ2-7, is EPEVTQTPSHQVTQMGQEVILRCVPISNHLYFYWYRQILGQKVEFLVSFYNNEISEKSEIFDDQFSVERPDGSNFTLKIRSTKLEDSAMYFCASSDFTSHYEQYFGPGTRLTVT.

This rearrangement joins TRBV12-3 or TRBV12-4 to TRBJ2-7, with D perhaps TRBD2 (6 bases). The CDR3 spans 15 residues. Trimming took off 1 base at V and 1 base at J, with 11 bases between the two ends. CDR3 residues: CASSLEGGTSYEQYF. CDR3 nucleotides: TGTGCCAGCAGTTTAGAAGGCGGGACTTCCTACGAGCAGTACTTC.

This clonotype was counted ten times or more. The chain carries TRBV5-1 and TRBJ2-6; possible D gene TRBD1, 5 bases. The V end was cut by 0 bases, the J end by 2 bases, with 6 bases between. This CDR3 has 15 amino acids. Germline lookup yields CDR1 SGHRS and CDR2 YFSETQ. The CDR3 here is CASSLEGAGANVLTF. In DNA, the CDR3 is TGCGCCAGCAGCTTGGAAGGGGCTGGGGCCAACGTCCTGACTTTC. Variable domain in full (rest from reference TRBV5-1 and TRBJ2-6): KAGVTQTPRYLIKTRGQQVTLSCSPISGHRSVSWYQQTPGQGLQFLFEYFSETQRNKGNFPGRFSGRQFSNSRSEMNVSTLELGDSALYLCASSLEGAGANVLTFGAGSRLTVL.

This clonotype was observed many times. V is TRBV28 and J is TRBJ2-7; unclear D gene. Trimming shortened V by 3 bases and J by 0 bases, and 9 bases separated the two germline ends. The germline gives CDR1 MDHEN, CDR2 SYDVKM. The CDR3 totals 14 residues. CDR3 protein: CASSFDWSSYEQYF. For the CDR3, the DNA is TGTGCCAGCAGTTTTGATTGGAGCTCCTACGAGCAGTACTTC.

This clonotype occurred many times. This chain connects TRBV15 to TRBJ1-2, with 7 bases identical to TRBD1. The CDR3 has 14 amino acids. CDR1 LNHNV and CDR2 YYDKDF come from the germline V gene (reference sequence). Trimming took 3 bases from V and 4 from J; bases not matched to a gene: 5. The CDR3 DNA is TGTGCCACCAGCAGGACAGGGAACGGCTATGGCTACACCTTC. This sequence encodes CATSRTGNGYGYTF.

The table lists this clonotype with many counts. V usage is TRBV28 and J usage is TRBJ1-2; D gene unclear. Germline CDR1 reads MDHEN; CDR2 reads SYDVKM. The length of the CDR3 is 11 residues. The V and J ends lost 7 bases and 8 bases respectively, with 11 bases between them. CDR3 region: CASTGGLGYTF. DNA for the CDR3: TGTGCCAGCACGGGAGGGTTGGGCTACACCTTC.

This clonotype was seen ten or more times. The chain couples TRBV12-3 or TRBV12-4 to TRBJ1-5; D possibly corresponds to TRBD1 (5 bases). V gave up 2 bases and J gave up 4 bases, with 15 bases separating them. This CDR3 region has 16 residues. CDR3 DNA sequence: TGTGCCAGCAGTTTATCAGGGCTTGGGGGTAATCAGCCCCAGCATTTT. Its protein product is CASSLSGLGGNQPQHF.

Ten or more counts support this clonotype. The gene calls are TRBV7-2 and TRBJ1-6, with TRBD1 matching 10 bases. J lost 9 bases, V lost 1 base, and 3 bases had no gene match. CDR3 size: 15 residues. Germline CDR1 reads SGHTA; CDR2 reads FQGNSA. CDR3 sequence: CASSLGGDRGSPLHF. For the CDR3, the DNA is TGTGCCAGCAGCTTAGGTGGGGACAGGGGTTCACCCCTCCACTTT. The full variable domain, completed using reference TRBV7-2 and TRBJ1-6, is GAGVSQSPSNKVTEKGKDVELRCDPISGHTALYWYRQSLGQGLEFLIYFQGNSAPDKSGLPSDRFSAERTGGSVSTLTIQRTQQEDSAVYLCASSLGGDRGSPLHFGNGTRLTVT.